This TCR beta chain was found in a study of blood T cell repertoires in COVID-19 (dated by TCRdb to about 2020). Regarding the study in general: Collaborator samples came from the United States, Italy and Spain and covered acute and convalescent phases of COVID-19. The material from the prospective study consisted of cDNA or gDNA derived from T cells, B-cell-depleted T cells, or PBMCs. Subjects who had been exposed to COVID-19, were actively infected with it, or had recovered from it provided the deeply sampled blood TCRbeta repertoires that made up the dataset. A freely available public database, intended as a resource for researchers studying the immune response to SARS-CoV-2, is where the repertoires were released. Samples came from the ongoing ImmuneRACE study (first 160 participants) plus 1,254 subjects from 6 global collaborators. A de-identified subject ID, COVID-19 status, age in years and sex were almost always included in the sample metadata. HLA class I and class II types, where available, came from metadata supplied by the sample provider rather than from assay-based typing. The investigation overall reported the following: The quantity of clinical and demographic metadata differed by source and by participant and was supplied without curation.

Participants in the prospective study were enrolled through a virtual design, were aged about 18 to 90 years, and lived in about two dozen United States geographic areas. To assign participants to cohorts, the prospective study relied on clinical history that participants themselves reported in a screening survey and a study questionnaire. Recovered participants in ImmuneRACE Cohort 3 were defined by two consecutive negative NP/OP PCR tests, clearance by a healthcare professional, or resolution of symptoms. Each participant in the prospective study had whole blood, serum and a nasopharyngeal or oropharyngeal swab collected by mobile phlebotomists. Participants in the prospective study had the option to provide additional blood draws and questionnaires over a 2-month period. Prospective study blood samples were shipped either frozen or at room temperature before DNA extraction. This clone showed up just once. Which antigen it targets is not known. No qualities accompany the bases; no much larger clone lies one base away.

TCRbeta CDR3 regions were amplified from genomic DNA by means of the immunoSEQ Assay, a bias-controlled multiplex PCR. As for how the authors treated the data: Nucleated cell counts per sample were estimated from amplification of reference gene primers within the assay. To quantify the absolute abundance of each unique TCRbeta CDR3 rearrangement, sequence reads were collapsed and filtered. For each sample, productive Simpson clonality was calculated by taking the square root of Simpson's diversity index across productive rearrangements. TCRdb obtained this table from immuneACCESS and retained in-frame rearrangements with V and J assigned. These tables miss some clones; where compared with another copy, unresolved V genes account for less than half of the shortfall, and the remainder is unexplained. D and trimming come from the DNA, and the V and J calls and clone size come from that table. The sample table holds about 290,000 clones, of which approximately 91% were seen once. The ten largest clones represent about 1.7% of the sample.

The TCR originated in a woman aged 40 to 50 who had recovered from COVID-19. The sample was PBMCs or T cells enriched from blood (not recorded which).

For the CDR3, the sequence is CASSRLAEYYNEQFF. The sequenced DNA: TGTGCCAGCAGCCGCCTAGCGGAGTACTACAATGAGCAGTTCTTC. The rearranged chain carries TRBV9 and TRBJ2-1, and TRBD2 aligns with 7 junction nucleotides. For this chain, trimming is 4 bases at the V end and 3 bases at the J end, and the number of junction bases without a gene match is 7. Spanning cysteine to phenylalanine, the CDR3 consists of 15 amino acids. Of all the DNA, just the CDR3 is kept, 45 bases in frame from base 1. Taken from the germline V gene, the CDR1 and CDR2 loops are SGDLS and YYNGEE.